The clone carrying this TCR beta chain has a single count. The entry originates in a study of OX40 agonist ivuxolimab in advanced cancers. This table comes from immunoSEQ multiplex PCR, and its TCRdb copy is limited to in-frame clones, with some not included. The sample contains about 79,000 clones, about 90% of which appear only once. CDR3 size: 18 residues. Losses at the gene ends were 5 bases for V and 7 bases for J; bases not matched to a gene: 25. Germline V gene data show CDR1 as GTSNPN and CDR2 as SVGIG (reference sequence). The sequence came from an adult with an advanced solid tumor such as melanoma, head and neck, liver or kidney cancer. The source material was CD4+ or CD8+ T cells sorted from blood, sampled in a trial of the OX40 agonist ivuxolimab. This chain links TRBV30 with TRBJ1-2; 7 bases fit TRBD1. DNA of the CDR3: TGTGCCTGGGGGGATCAAAAGGGGACAGCTTACCTTCGGGGTGGCTACACCTTC. Its translation is CAWGDQKGTAYLRGGYTF.